This TCR beta chain was sequenced in a study of CD4 T cells in relation to SARS-CoV-2 and coronaviruses (dated by TCRdb to the early 2020s). Regarding the study in general: Using patient-derived lymphoblastoid cell lines, the shared crossreactive spike epitopes were mapped to their HLA restriction. At the level of individual TCR clonotypes, the study measured memory CD4+ T cell crossreactivity between SARS-CoV-2 spike protein and common cold coronavirus spike proteins. The Adaptive Biotechnologies TCR-sequencing kit was used to sequence samples from three pre-COVID donors and the naive versus memory experiments, whereas other data were Illumina-based. A different, Illumina-based TCR-beta assay was used to sequence expansion assays from other donors in the study.

In the case of this clone: Its antigen is unknown. No much larger clonotype is one base removed from it; base qualities were not supplied.

The CDR3 spans 15 residues, from the cysteine through the phenylalanine. Just the 45-base CDR3 DNA is kept, in frame starting at base 1. The germline V gene encodes CDR1 SGHTA and CDR2 FQGNSA. Relative to germline, V is missing 3 bases and J is missing 2 bases, with 7 bases of the junction outside any gene match. Deep-resolution immunoSEQ TCR-beta sequencing was performed on DNA from uncultured naive and memory CD4+ T cells. As for the authors' bioinformatics: During preprocessing, nonproductive sequences were removed, as were CDR3s that did not start with C, did not end with F or W, or were shorter than 7 amino acids. Cultured and uncultured naive and memory CD4+ repertoires were searched for previously identified spike- and CEF-reactive CDR3s. After three terminal residues were trimmed from each end, CDR3 homology was quantified as pairwise Levenshtein distance using the stringdist R package. TCRdb stores this immuneACCESS table with in-frame sequences only. Part of the clones is absent; in the studies checked, under half of the shortfall reflects unresolved V genes, and no reason is known for the rest. The V and J calls and clone size are taken from that table; D and trimming were inferred from the DNA. The sample table records 65,000 or so clones; 75% to 90% of these occur just once. Around 1.5% of the sample lies in the top ten.

On the study overall, not on this receptor specifically: Because no donor provided both pre-pandemic and post-infection samples, tracing the source of pre-existing responses was limited. Since the crossreactivity analysis centred on spike protein, crossreactivity against other viral proteins was not assessed. The study was limited by small numbers of patients and tested TCRs. In roughly two thirds of donors, memory CD4+ clonotypes turned up that crossrecognized SARS-CoV-2 and at least one common cold coronavirus spike. Sequencing naive versus memory cells indicated that the assay picks up memory recall responses, not primary responses primed during culture. Compared with monoreactive clones, crossreactive clones had significantly weaker SARS-CoV-2-driven expansion, a result consistent with antigenic imprinting.

CD4+ T cells from unexposed donors were collected before the COVID-19 pandemic (2011-2018). Naive and memory CD4+ T cells were separated from cryopreserved PBMCs by CD4 enrichment followed by EasySep naive CD4+ T cell enrichment. The leukapheresis product used for the unexposed donors was purchased from a commercial source. Ficoll-Paque PLUS gradient centrifugation was used to isolate PBMCs from either whole blood or leukapheresis product. PBMCs were either cryopreserved at -140 degrees C or used fresh in the expansion assay. The QIAamp Micro DNA Kit was used to extract genomic DNA from the CD4+ T cells.

What was sequenced was memory CD4+ T cells from PBMCs. In the paper's terms, the cell subset or site label means: memory (non-naive) CD4+ T cells. This TCR came from a human donor in good health. The sequence is built from TRBV7-2 and TRBJ2-7, with 7 middle bases fitting TRBD2. The CDR3 reads CASSFLGGGPYEQYF. The base sequence is TGTGCCAGCAGCTTCCTTGGGGGAGGGCCCTACGAGCAGTACTTC. Beyond the CDR3, the reference TRBV7-2 and TRBJ2-7 genes provide the residues; the full variable domain reads: GAGVSQSPSNKVTEKGKDVELRCDPISGHTALYWYRQSLGQGLEFLIYFQGNSAPDKSGLPSDRFSAERTGGSVSTLTIQRTQQEDSAVYLCASSFLGGGPYEQYFGPGTRLTVT.